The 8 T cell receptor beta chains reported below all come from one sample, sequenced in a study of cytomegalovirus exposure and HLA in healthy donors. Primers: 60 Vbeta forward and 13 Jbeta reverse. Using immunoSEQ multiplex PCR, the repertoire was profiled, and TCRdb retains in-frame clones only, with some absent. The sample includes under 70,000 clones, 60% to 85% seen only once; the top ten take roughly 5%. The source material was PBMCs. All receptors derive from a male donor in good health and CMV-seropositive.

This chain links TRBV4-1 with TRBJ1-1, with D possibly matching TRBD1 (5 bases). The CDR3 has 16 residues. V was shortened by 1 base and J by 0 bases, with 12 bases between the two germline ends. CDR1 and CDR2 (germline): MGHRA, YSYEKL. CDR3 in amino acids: CASSQVEPGMNTEAFF. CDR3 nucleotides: TGCGCCAGCAGCCAAGTTGAACCAGGGATGAACACTGAAGCTTTCTTT.

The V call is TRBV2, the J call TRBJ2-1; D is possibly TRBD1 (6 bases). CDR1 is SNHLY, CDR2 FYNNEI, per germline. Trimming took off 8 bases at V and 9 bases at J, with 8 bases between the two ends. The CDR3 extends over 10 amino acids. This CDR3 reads CASGRGEQFF. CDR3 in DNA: TGTGCCAGCGGCAGGGGTGAGCAGTTCTTC.

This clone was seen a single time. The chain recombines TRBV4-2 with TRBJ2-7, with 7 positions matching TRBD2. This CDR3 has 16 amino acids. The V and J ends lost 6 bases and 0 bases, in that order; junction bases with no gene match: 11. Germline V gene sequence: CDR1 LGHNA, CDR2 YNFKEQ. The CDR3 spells CASRNVGGSLSYEQYF. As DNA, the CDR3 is TGTGCCAGCAGAAACGTCGGGGGGTCTCTCTCCTACGAGCAGTACTTC.

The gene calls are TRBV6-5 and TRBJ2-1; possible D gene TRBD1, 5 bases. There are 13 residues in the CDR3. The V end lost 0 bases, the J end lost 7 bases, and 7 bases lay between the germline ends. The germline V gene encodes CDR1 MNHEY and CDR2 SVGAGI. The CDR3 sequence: CASSYSAGNEQFF. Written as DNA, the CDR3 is TGTGCCAGCAGTTACTCGGCAGGGAATGAGCAGTTCTTC.

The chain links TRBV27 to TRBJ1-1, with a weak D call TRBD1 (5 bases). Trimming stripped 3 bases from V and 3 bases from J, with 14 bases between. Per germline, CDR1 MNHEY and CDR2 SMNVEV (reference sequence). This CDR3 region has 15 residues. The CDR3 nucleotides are TGTGCCAGCAGTTTGGCGGGGGAGGGGCACACTGAAGCTTTCTTT. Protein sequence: CASSLAGEGHTEAFF.

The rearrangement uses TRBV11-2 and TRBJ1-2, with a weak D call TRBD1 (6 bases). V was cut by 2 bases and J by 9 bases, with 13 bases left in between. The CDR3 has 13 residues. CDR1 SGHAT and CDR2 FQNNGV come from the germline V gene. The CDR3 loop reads CASSLHRAFSYTF. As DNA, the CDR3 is TGTGCCAGCAGCTTACACAGGGCATTTAGCTACACCTTC.

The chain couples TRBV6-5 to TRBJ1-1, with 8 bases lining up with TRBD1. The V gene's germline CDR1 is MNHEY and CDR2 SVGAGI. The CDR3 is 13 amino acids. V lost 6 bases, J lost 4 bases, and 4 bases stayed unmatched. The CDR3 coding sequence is TGTGCCAGCAGCGGCACAGGGGGCACTGAAGCTTTCTTT. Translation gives CASSGTGGTEAFF.

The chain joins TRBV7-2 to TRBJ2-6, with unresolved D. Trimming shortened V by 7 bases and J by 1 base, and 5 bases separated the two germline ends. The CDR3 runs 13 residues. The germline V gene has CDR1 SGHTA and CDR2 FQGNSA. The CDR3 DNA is TGTGCCAGCACCCCTTCTGGGGCCAACGTCCTGACTTTC. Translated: CASTPSGANVLTF.